Given below is one TCR beta chain in context. Its antigen is not identified. This CDR3 region has 12 residues. CDR1 and CDR2 (germline): SNHLY, FYNNEI. The trim removed 6 bases at V and 6 bases at J, leaving 3 bases unmatched. The sample originates from a study of T cell responses to AZD1222 COVID-19 vaccine. Study-wide points: There were vaccine-associated CD4 TCRs across spike, dominant at 160-218 and 743-854. Most donors were white British, females outnumbered males, and clonal diversity was possibly underestimated. Of spike-specific TCRs, nearly half reportedly target regions left unmutated in variants.

Here immunoSEQ multiplex PCR was the method, and the copy in TCRdb shows in-frame clones only, minus some. The sample lists about 150,000 clones, under 95% seen once, with just under 2% in the top ten. The clonotype comes from an adult who received the AZD1222 COVID-19 vaccine. Sequences were derived from peripheral blood, sampled 28 days after the second AZD1222 dose. The V call is TRBV2, the J call TRBJ1-2, with 8 bases fitting TRBD1. The CDR3 region has the DNA TGTGCCAGCAGGGACAGGGATAATGGCTACACCTTC. Translated, it gives CASRDRDNGYTF. The full variable domain, its missing parts supplied by reference TRBV2 and TRBJ1-2, is EPEVTQTPSHQVTQMGQEVILRCVPISNHLYFYWYRQILGQKVEFLVSFYNNEISEKSEIFDDQFSVERPDGSNFTLKIRSTKLEDSAMYFCASRDRDNGYTFGSGTRLTVV.